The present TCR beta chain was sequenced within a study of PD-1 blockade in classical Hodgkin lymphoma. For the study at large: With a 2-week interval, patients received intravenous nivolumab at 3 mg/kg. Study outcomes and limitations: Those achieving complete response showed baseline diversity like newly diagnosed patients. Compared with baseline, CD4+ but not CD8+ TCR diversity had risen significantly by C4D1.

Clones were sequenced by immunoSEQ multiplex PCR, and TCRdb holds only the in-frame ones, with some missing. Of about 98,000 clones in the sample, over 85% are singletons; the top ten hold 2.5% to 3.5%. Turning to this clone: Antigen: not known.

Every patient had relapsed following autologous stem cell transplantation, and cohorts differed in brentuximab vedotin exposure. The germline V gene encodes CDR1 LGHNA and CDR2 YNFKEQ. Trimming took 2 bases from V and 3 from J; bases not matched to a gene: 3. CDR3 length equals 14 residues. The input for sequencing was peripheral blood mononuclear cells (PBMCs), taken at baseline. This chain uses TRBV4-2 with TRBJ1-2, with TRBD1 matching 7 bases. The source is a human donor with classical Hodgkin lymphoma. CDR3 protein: CASSQITGDYGYTF. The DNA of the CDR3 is TGTGCCAGCAGCCAAATTACAGGGGACTATGGCTACACCTTC.